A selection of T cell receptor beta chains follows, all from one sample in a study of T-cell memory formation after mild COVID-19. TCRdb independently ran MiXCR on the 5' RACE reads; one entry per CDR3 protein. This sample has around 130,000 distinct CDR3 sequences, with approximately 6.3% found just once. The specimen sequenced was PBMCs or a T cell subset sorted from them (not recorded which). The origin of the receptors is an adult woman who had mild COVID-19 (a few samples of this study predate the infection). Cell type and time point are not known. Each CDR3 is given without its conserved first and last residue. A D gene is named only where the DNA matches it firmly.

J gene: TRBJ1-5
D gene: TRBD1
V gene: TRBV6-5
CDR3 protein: ASSGGQGDQPQH

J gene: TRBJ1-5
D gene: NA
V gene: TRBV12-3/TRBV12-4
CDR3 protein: ATAGPSEPQH

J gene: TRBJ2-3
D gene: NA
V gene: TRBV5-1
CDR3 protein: ASSLATTTDTQY

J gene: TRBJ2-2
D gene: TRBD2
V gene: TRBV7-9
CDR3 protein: ASSYLAGVTGELF

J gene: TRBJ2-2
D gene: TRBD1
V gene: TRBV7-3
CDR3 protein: ASRHPGQGSAGELF

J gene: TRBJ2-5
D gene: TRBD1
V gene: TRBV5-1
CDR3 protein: ASGDRVGETQY

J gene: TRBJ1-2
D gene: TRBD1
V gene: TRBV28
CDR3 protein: AITSRDSKGQANYGYT

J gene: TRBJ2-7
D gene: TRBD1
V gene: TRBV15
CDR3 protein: ATSRPRTGGGYEQY

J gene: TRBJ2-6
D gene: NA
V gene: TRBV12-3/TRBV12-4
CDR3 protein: ASILARAGANVLT

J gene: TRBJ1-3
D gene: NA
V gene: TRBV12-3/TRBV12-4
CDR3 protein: ASSDSLGFLSSGNTIY

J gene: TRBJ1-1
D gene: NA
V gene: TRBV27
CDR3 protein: ASRPGVDRSTEAF

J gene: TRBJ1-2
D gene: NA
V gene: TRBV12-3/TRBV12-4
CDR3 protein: ASSFFGGSYGYT

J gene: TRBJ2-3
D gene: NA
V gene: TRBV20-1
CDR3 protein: SARGDTQY

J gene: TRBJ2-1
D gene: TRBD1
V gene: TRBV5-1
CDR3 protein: ASSPGTDEQF

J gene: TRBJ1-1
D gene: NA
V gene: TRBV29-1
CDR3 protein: SVRGRGTEAF

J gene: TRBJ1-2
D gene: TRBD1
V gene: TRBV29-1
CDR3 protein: SDNRGSDYGYT

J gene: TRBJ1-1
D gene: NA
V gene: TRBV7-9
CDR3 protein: ASSLELTATEAF

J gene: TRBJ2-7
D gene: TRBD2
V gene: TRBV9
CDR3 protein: ASSFGGSDYEQY

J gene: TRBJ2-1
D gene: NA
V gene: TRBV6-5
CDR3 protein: ASSYGWSYNEQF

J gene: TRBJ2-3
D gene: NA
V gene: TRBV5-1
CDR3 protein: ASSPGHSTDTQY

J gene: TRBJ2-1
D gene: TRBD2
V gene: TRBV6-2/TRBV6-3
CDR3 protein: ASTGRASVNEQF

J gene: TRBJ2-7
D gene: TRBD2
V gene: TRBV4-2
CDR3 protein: ASSHLGASGRARYEQY

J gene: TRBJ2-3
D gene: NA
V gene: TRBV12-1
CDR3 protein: ASNNPGLAGGISTDTQY

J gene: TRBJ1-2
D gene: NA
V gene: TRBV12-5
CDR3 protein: ASGMRGEYGYT

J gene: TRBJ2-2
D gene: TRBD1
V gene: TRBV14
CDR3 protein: ASRRSGQGNTGELF

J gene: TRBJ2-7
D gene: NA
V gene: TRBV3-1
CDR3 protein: ASRHRDGVTYEQY

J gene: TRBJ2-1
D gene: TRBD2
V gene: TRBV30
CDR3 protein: AWRTRREGRYEQF

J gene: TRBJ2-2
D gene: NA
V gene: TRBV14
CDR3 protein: ASSQSPGGNTGELF

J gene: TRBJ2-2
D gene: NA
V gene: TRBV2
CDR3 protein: ASSVKQGTGELF